The 20 T cell receptor beta chains given below trace back to one sample, sequenced in a study of T cell repertoires in cytomegalovirus infection. TCRdb called the reads again in MiXCR, with one record for every CDR3 protein. The table lists roughly 100,000 distinct CDR3 sequences, 16% of them singletons. The sample taken for sequencing was PBMCs. These receptors were collected from a human donor in good health (CMV status not recorded). Some clones in this sample may be carry-over from other donors' samples.

This clonotype was seen ten or more times. The V gene is TRBV7-2, the J gene TRBJ1-1, with a possible D match to TRBD1 (5 bases). Deletions cut 6 bases from V and 1 base from J, with 18 bases between. Germline loops: CDR1 SGHTA, CDR2 FQGNSA. The length of the CDR3 is 16 residues. CDR3 sequence reads: CASSPGARGGNTEAFF. The CDR3 DNA sequence: TGTGCCAGCAGTCCCGGGGCCCGGGGAGGGAACACTGAAGCTTTCTTT.

This clonotype was counted between two and nine times. The gene calls are TRBV15 and TRBJ2-3; D may match TRBD1 or TRBD2 (5 bases each). The ends were cut back, 2 bases at V and 8 bases at J, with 14 bases in the middle. Germline lookup yields CDR1 LNHNV and CDR2 YYDKDF (reference sequence). The CDR3 spans 14 residues. DNA for the CDR3: TGTGCCACCAGCAGACTGGACCCGGGACCTACGCAGTATTTT. Amino acids: CATSRLDPGPTQYF.

V and J are TRBV15 and TRBJ1-1; TRBD1 is a possible D gene (6 bases). Germline lookup yields CDR1 LNHNV and CDR2 YYDKDF (reference sequence). Trimming took off 0 bases at V and 3 bases at J, with 11 bases between the two ends. The CDR3 is 15 residues long. The CDR3 reads CATSRDGGRDTEAFF. The CDR3 DNA is TGTGCCACCAGCAGAGATGGGGGCAGGGACACTGAAGCTTTCTTT.

In this sample, this clonotype turned up a few times. The chain joins TRBV7-8 to TRBJ2-1; 7 bases match TRBD2. V shed 4 bases, J shed 8 bases, and the junction held 17 bases outside the gene matches. The CDR3 contains 17 residues. The germline gives CDR1 SGHVS, CDR2 FQNEAQ. The CDR3 reads CASSSRGSGTSVYEQFF. CDR3 in DNA: TGTGCCAGCAGCTCACGAGGTTCGGGAACTAGCGTTTATGAGCAGTTCTTC. Supplemented by reference TRBV7-8 and TRBJ2-1, the full variable domain reads GAGVSQSPRYKVAKRGQDVALRCDPISGHVSLFWYQQALGQGPEFLTYFQNEAQLDKSGLPSDRFFAERPEGSVSTLKIQRTQQEDSAVYLCASSSRGSGTSVYEQFFGPGTRLTVL.

This clonotype occurred a few times. The chain employs TRBV5-1 and TRBJ2-1; D call uncertain. The V and J ends lost 0 bases and 7 bases respectively, with 11 bases between them. Germline-derived CDR1 and CDR2 are SGHRS and YFSETQ. The CDR3 contains 14 residues. In DNA form, the CDR3 reads TGCGCCAGCAGCTTGGGTTCCCAGGCGAATGAGCAGTTCTTC. This gives the protein CASSLGSQANEQFF.

There are many counts of this clonotype. V is TRBV7-8 and J is TRBJ2-1; 7 positions match TRBD1. Germline trimming cut 0 bases from V and 4 bases from J; bases unmatched to any gene: 3. The CDR3 consists of 15 residues. Germline V CDR1 and CDR2: SGHVS, FQNEAQ. CDR3 nucleotides: TGTGCCAGCAGCTTAGCGGGGACAGATTACAATGAGCAGTTCTTC. Translation gives CASSLAGTDYNEQFF. The variable domain in full, completed from reference TRBV7-8 and TRBJ2-1, reads GAGVSQSPRYKVAKRGQDVALRCDPISGHVSLFWYQQALGQGPEFLTYFQNEAQLDKSGLPSDRFFAERPEGSVSTLKIQRTQQEDSAVYLCASSLAGTDYNEQFFGPGTRLTVL.

As regards this clonotype: A much more abundant neighbour one base away suggests this may be a read error. This chain links TRBV7-2 with TRBJ2-2; TRBD2 matches at 7 bases. The CDR3 runs to 15 residues. CDR1 is SGHTA and CDR2 is FQGNSA in the germline V gene. The CDR3 coding sequence is TGTCCCAGCAGCTTAGCGACTAGCTCGACCGGGGAGCTGTTTTTT. This sequence encodes CPSSLATSSTGELFF.

The genes are TRBV4-2 and TRBJ2-2; 7 positions agree with TRBD2. Germline CDR1 reads LGHNA; CDR2 reads YNFKEQ. This CDR3 is 16 amino acids long. V gave up 5 bases and J gave up 6 bases; unmatched junction bases: 12. The CDR3 DNA follows: TGTGCCAGCAGCTCACCCGGGACTAATGGCGCCGGGGAGCTGTTTTTT. Protein: CASSSPGTNGAGELFF.

The V gene is TRBV6-8, the J gene TRBJ2-6; D possibly uses TRBD1 or TRBD2 (5 bases each). Germline CDR1 MNHGY, CDR2 SAAAGT. This CDR3 is 19 amino acids long. Trimming left V 6 bases short and J 3 bases short, with 24 bases between. The CDR3 DNA follows: TGTGCCAGCAGCCATCCATGGGGCGTGTCAGGGAGTGGGGCCAACGTCCTGACTTTC. Amino acid sequence: CASSHPWGVSGSGANVLTF.

The chain uses TRBV10-3 and TRBJ2-7; D is uncertain. Trimming took 10 bases from V and 0 from J, leaving 13 bases between them. Germline CDR1 reads ENHRY; CDR2 reads SYGVKD. This CDR3 is built from 13 residues. CDR3 bases: TGTGCCACCGCTTACAGCAGCTCCTACGAGCAGTACTTC. Protein sequence: CATAYSSSYEQYF.

This clonotype was seen many times. J is TRBJ1-6 and V is TRBV12-3 or TRBV12-4; 8 nucleotides line up with TRBD1. This CDR3 comprises 14 residues. V was pared by 6 bases and J by 7 bases, with 5 bases of the junction left unmatched. CDR3 in amino acids: CASRTDRGNSPLHF. CDR3 nucleotides: TGTGCCAGCAGGACAGACAGGGGAAATTCACCCCTCCACTTT.

This clonotype came up many times. The V call is TRBV7-2, the J call TRBJ2-5; TRBD2 agrees at 7 bases. This CDR3 comprises 14 residues. With V trimmed by 4 bases and J by 5 bases, 7 bases remained unmatched. Per germline, CDR1 SGHTA and CDR2 FQGNSA. CDR3 sequence (DNA): TGTGCCAGCAGCTCCCCGGGAGGTAGGGAGACCCAGTACTTC. This gives the protein CASSSPGGRETQYF.

This clonotype was counted ten times or more. The V gene is TRBV7-2, the J gene TRBJ2-3, with D perhaps being TRBD1 or TRBD2 (6 bases each). CDR1 and CDR2 from the germline V gene are SGHTA and FQGNSA. The CDR3 contains 14 residues. The V end was cut by 5 bases, the J end by 5 bases, with 14 bases between. The chain's CDR3 is CASSARGPEDTQYF. The CDR3 nucleotides are TGTGCCAGCAGCGCCCGGGGGCCGGAAGATACGCAGTATTTT.

Only a few counts were recorded for this clonotype. The gene calls are TRBV11-2 and TRBJ2-5; D is perhaps TRBD2 (5 bases). Per the germline V gene, CDR1 is SGHAT and CDR2 is FQNNGV. This CDR3 spans 13 amino acids. V was trimmed by 8 bases and J by 3 bases, leaving 13 bases between them. The CDR3 protein is CASGRGEKETQYF. The CDR3, as DNA: TGTGCCAGCGGACGTGGGGAGAAAGAGACCCAGTACTTC.

The chain combines TRBV6-1 with TRBJ2-7, with 8 nucleotides matching TRBD2. The CDR3 consists of 16 residues. The ends lost 2 bases at V and 0 bases at J; junction bases unmatched: 6. Germline CDR1 reads MNHNS; CDR2 reads SASEGT. The CDR3 DNA is TGTGCCAGCAGTGAATCGAAGCGGGGGACCTCCTACGAGCAGTACTTC. Amino acid sequence: CASSESKRGTSYEQYF.

This clonotype was counted ten times or more. This chain joins TRBV5-8 and TRBJ2-3; D unresolved. The CDR3 length is 16 residues. V gave up 0 bases and J gave up 3 bases, with 14 bases separating them. The germline CDR1 and CDR2 sequences are SGHTS and YDEGEE. The chain's CDR3 is CASSLEALRRTDTQYF. The CDR3 nucleotides read TGTGCCAGCAGCTTGGAGGCCTTAAGACGGACAGATACGCAGTATTTT.

This clonotype was counted many times. CDR3 coding DNA: TGTGCCAGCAGTTACTCTCCCGGGACTAGCGGTGTTTTCACAGATACGCAGTATTTT. Amino acids: CASSYSPGTSGVFTDTQYF. The rearrangement links TRBV6-5 to TRBJ2-3; TRBD2 agrees at 11 bases. V was pared by 0 bases and J by 2 bases, with 10 bases of the junction left unmatched. This CDR3 region has 19 residues. The germline V gene encodes CDR1 MNHEY and CDR2 SVGAGI.

This clonotype came up many times. The chain uses TRBV7-2 and TRBJ2-1; no firm D call. The V gene lost 1 base and the J gene lost 6 bases, with 4 bases spanning the gap. In germline, CDR1 is SGHTA, CDR2 FQGNSA. The CDR3 totals 12 residues. DNA for the CDR3: TGTGCCAGCAGCTTAGACTTCAATGAGCAGTTCTTC. This encodes CASSLDFNEQFF. The whole variable domain, remainder taken from reference TRBV7-2 and TRBJ2-1, is GAGVSQSPSNKVTEKGKDVELRCDPISGHTALYWYRQSLGQGLEFLIYFQGNSAPDKSGLPSDRFSAERTGGSVSTLTIQRTQQEDSAVYLCASSLDFNEQFFGPGTRLTVL.

This clonotype was found many times. The chain joins TRBV7-6 to TRBJ1-1; D gene unclear. The ends were cut back, 1 base at V and 4 bases at J, with 7 bases in the middle. Per the germline V gene, CDR1 is SGHVS and CDR2 is FNYEAQ. The CDR3 length is 13 residues. The CDR3 region has the DNA TGTGCCAGCAGCTTAGGGGGAAGCACTGAAGCTTTCTTT. The encoded protein is CASSLGGSTEAFF.

This clonotype was seen a few times. The genes are TRBV29-1 and TRBJ2-7; 12 bases match TRBD1. Germline values: CDR1 SQVTM, CDR2 ANQGSEA. V lost 7 bases to trimming and J lost 3 bases; unmatched junction nucleotides: 4. The CDR3 sequence is 13 residues long. In nucleotides, the CDR3 is TGCAGCGGCGGGACAGGGGGCAGCTACGAGCAGTACTTC. As protein: CSGGTGGSYEQYF.